This is a list of T cell receptor beta chains from one sample in a study of cytomegalovirus exposure and HLA in healthy donors. This table comes from immunoSEQ multiplex PCR, and its TCRdb copy is limited to in-frame clones, with some not included. The profile shows 220,000 or so clones, approximately 80% of them singletons. The specimen sequenced was PBMCs. The receptors were gathered from a man aged 50 or older in good health and CMV-seronegative. CDR3s include the opening cysteine and the closing phenylalanine or tryptophan. D genes are given only for firm matches. Size values are once, few and many counts, or a class for expanded clones, and some rows have none.

>TRBJ1-1|NA|NA|TRBV10-3
TGTGCCATCCGGGACATAGTGAACACTGAAGCTTTCTTT
CAIRDIVNTEAFF
>TRBJ2-7|NA|NA|TRBV15
TGTGCCACCAGCAGAGAGGGGGCCTCCTACGAGCAGTACTTC
CATSREGASYEQYF
>TRBJ2-1|TRBD2|NA|TRBV9
TGTGCCAGCAGCCTTAGCGGGAGGGCCGATGAGCAGTTCTTC
CASSLSGRADEQFF
>TRBJ1-1|NA|NA|TRBV9
TGTGCCAGCAGCGTAGAACCACAGAACACTGAAGCTTTCTTT
CASSVEPQNTEAFF
>TRBJ1-5|NA|NA|TRBV6-6
TGTGCCAGCGGCCAGCCCCAGCATTTT
CASGQPQHF
>TRBJ2-3|TRBD1|NA|TRBV27
TGTGCCAGCAGGGGACAGGGATTTAGCACAGATACGCAGTATTTT
CASRGQGFSTDTQYF
>TRBJ2-7|NA|NA|TRBV28
TGTGCCAGCAGCTTATCAGGGGCACCACTGCAGTACTTC
CASSLSGAPLQYF
>TRBJ1-2|TRBD1|NA|TRBV19
TGTGCCAGCCTCCCCGGGGACAGGTATGGCTACACCTTC
CASLPGDRYGYTF
>TRBJ1-2|NA|NA|TRBV5-4
TGTGCCAGCAGCCCTACAGGGAATAACTATGGCTACACCTTC
CASSPTGNNYGYTF
>TRBJ1-5|TRBD1|NA|TRBV28
TGTGCCAGCAGTTTGTTGGACAGGGACAATCAGCCCCAGCATTTT
CASSLLDRDNQPQHF
>TRBJ1-4|NA|once|TRBV5-1
TGCGCCAGCAGCTTGCAGGGGAAAGCTAATGAAAAACTGTTTTTT
CASSLQGKANEKLFF
>TRBJ2-1|TRBD1|NA|TRBV5-6
TGTGCCAGCAGCTTAACAGGGGTTACCTACAATGAGCAGTTCTTC
CASSLTGVTYNEQFF
>TRBJ2-3|NA|NA|TRBV7-6
TGTGCCAGCAGCTCCGGGGACTTTGCATTGAATACGCAGTATTTT
CASSSGDFALNTQYF
>TRBJ1-2|NA|few|TRBV5-1
TGCGCCAGCAGCTTAAGGGACTCCTATGGCTACACCTTC
CASSLRDSYGYTF
>TRBJ2-3|TRBD2|NA|TRBV13
TGTGCCAGCAGCCGAGGGGCGAGCGGGCGGGAGAGAGATACGCAGTATTTT
CASSRGASGRERDTQYF
>TRBJ1-2|NA|NA|TRBV18
TGTGCCAGCTCAACTCTTAACTATGGCTACACCTTC
CASSTLNYGYTF
>TRBJ1-1|NA|NA|TRBV9
TGTGCCAGCAGCGTAGAACAGGGGAACACTGAAGCTTTCTTT
CASSVEQGNTEAFF